The 19 T cell receptor beta chains given below trace back to one sample, sequenced in a study of human T cells and chemical hapten exposure. Described time point: healthy volunteer bleed at 2 weeks. Unfractionated whole blood served as the source for total RNA extraction. TCRdb reprocessed the RACE reads via MiXCR and lists one record per CDR3 protein. The table includes over 100,000 distinct CDR3 sequences, approximately 9.5% detected once. Sequences were obtained from whole blood. The origin of the receptors is a male donor in good health. Some clones in this sample may be carry-over from other donors' samples.

There are many counts of this clonotype. J is TRBJ2-7 and V is TRBV5-1, with 9 bases matching TRBD1. Germline lookup yields CDR1 SGHRS and CDR2 YFSETQ. The junction had 7 bases not matched to a gene; V was cut back by 3 bases and J by 6 bases. This CDR3 spans 14 amino acids. The CDR3, as DNA: TGCGCCAGCAGCTCGCCGGGACAGGGAACCGAGCAGTACTTC. Protein product: CASSSPGQGTEQYF.

This sequence joins TRBV12-3 or TRBV12-4 and TRBJ2-1; the D call may be TRBD1 or TRBD2 (6 bases each). The CDR3 extends over 14 amino acids. V was pared by 4 bases and J by 8 bases, with 15 bases between. The CDR3 protein is CASSSTGRLYEQFF. DNA for the CDR3: TGTGCCAGCAGTTCTACAGGGAGGTTGTATGAGCAGTTCTTC.

This chain uses TRBV7-8 with TRBJ1-4; D possibly corresponds to TRBD1 (6 bases). CDR1 SGHVS and CDR2 FQNEAQ come from the germline V gene. V gave up 2 bases and J gave up 7 bases, with 14 bases separating them. The CDR3 is made up of 15 amino acids. CDR3 loop: CASSLRGASGEKLFF. CDR3 nucleotides: TGTGCCAGCAGCTTACGGGGGGCCAGCGGTGAAAAACTGTTTTTT.

Many counts were recorded for this clonotype. The V gene is TRBV10-3, the J gene TRBJ1-6, with 11 nucleotides matching TRBD1. Germline CDR1 reads ENHRY; CDR2 reads SYGVKD. The length of the CDR3 is 14 residues. V gave up 6 bases and J gave up 9 bases; unmatched junction bases: 4. The CDR3 region has the DNA TGTGCCATCAGACCCGGGACAGGGGGTTCACCCCTCCACTTT. Its protein product is CAIRPGTGGSPLHF.

A few counts support this clonotype. The chain employs TRBV27 and TRBJ2-3, with 7 bases fitting TRBD1. This CDR3 has 16 residues. The germline CDR1 and CDR2 sequences are MNHEY and SMNVEV (reference sequence). The junction had 5 bases not matched to a gene; V was cut back by 2 bases and J by 0 bases. The CDR3 DNA reads as TGTGCCAGCAGTTTAAGGTGGGGACAGAGCACAGATACGCAGTATTTT. Translated, it gives CASSLRWGQSTDTQYF.

Of note for this clonotype: A single base separates this from a much larger clone, so it may be a read error. The CDR3 spells CARSQGLADTDTQYF. The CDR3 DNA is TGCGCCAGAAGCCAAGGACTAGCGGACACAGATACGCAGTATTTT. This sequence joins TRBV4-1 and TRBJ2-3; 10 nucleotides match TRBD2. The germline CDR1 and CDR2 sequences are MGHRA and YSYEKL. The CDR3 has 15 amino acids.

This chain connects TRBV6-2 or TRBV6-3 to TRBJ1-1; D is ambiguous. The CDR3 is 14 amino acids. Trimming pared 3 bases from V and 1 base from J, leaving 9 bases between. The germline V gene has CDR1 MNHEY and CDR2 SVGEGT. In DNA, the CDR3 is TGTGCCAGCAGTTATCGGTGGGAGAACACTGAAGCTTTCTTT. The encoded protein is CASSYRWENTEAFF.

V and J are TRBV10-3 and TRBJ2-3; D remains unclear. This CDR3 is built from 14 residues. CDR1 and CDR2 (germline): ENHRY, SYGVKD. Trimming cost V 0 bases and J 1 base, with 5 bases left between them. This CDR3 reads CAISESAGTDTQYF. The CDR3, as DNA: TGTGCCATCAGTGAGTCGGCAGGCACAGATACGCAGTATTTT.

V is TRBV12-3 or TRBV12-4 and J is TRBJ1-4; no reliable D call. CDR3 size: 15 residues. Trimming took off 6 bases at V and 4 bases at J, with 15 bases between the two ends. The CDR3, as DNA: TGTGCCAGCAGCCCCCTCGGAGTCAGTAATGAAAAACTGTTTTTT. Translating gives CASSPLGVSNEKLFF.

This clonotype was seen ten or more times. The rearrangement links TRBV6-1 to TRBJ2-3, with TRBD2 as a possible D gene (6 bases). Trimming shortened V by 3 bases and J by 3 bases, and 16 bases separated the two germline ends. CDR1 is MNHNS and CDR2 is SASEGT in the germline V gene. The CDR3 totals 16 residues. The CDR3 sequence is CASSESPGVGTDTQYF. In nucleotides, the CDR3 is TGTGCCAGCAGTGAGTCCCCGGGAGTAGGTACAGATACGCAGTATTTT.

J is TRBJ2-7 and V is TRBV12-3 or TRBV12-4, with TRBD2 as a possible D gene (6 bases). The V end was cut by 0 bases, the J end by 7 bases, with 13 bases between. The length of the CDR3 is 14 residues. DNA of the CDR3: TGTGCCAGCAGTTTAGCAGGTTACCTAGCGGAGCAGTACTTC. Translating gives CASSLAGYLAEQYF.

This clonotype was counted ten times or more. The chain combines TRBV29-1 with TRBJ2-5; TRBD2 might be the D (6 bases). In germline, CDR1 is SQVTM, CDR2 ANQGSEA. This CDR3 is built from 12 residues. V was trimmed by 7 bases and J by 2 bases, leaving 11 bases between them. CDR3 amino acids: CSALASQETQYF. CDR3 coding DNA: TGCAGCGCCCTAGCGTCACAAGAGACCCAGTACTTC.

Ten or more counts support this clonotype. The V gene is TRBV5-6, the J gene TRBJ2-3; possible D gene TRBD2, 7 bases. Trimming removed 4 bases from V and 6 bases from J, with 15 bases in between. This CDR3 is built from 14 residues. Germline V gives CDR1 SGHDT, CDR2 YYEEEE. Here the CDR3 reads CASSVWGGRDTQYF. DNA for the CDR3: TGTGCCAGCAGCGTGTGGGGGGGCAGGGATACGCAGTATTTT.

This clonotype turned up a few times. The rearrangement uses TRBV19 and TRBJ2-7; 7 bases fit TRBD2. The CDR3 contains 15 residues. Germline values: CDR1 LNHDA, CDR2 SQIVND (reference sequence). With 1 base clipped from V and 3 bases from J, the junction kept 6 bases outside the gene matches. CDR3 nucleotide sequence: TGTGCCAGTAGTATAGGGGGAGGGTCCTACTACGAGCAGTACTTC. This codes for CASSIGGGSYYEQYF.

This clonotype was counted many times. The V and J genes are TRBV12-3 or TRBV12-4 and TRBJ2-1; D is uncertain. V was cut by 5 bases and J by 7 bases, with 18 bases left in between. The CDR3 consists of 15 residues. The CDR3 DNA follows: TGTGCCAGCAGTGCCTCCGGGTTTCGTTCTAATGAGCAGTTCTTC. The encoded protein is CASSASGFRSNEQFF.

The V call is TRBV9, the J call TRBJ2-3; 7 bases are shared with TRBD2. The CDR3 covers 14 residues. CDR1 is SGDLS and CDR2 is YYNGEE in the germline V gene. V lost 1 base to trimming and J lost 3 bases; unmatched junction nucleotides: 2. CDR3 region: CASSVSGETDTQYF. The CDR3 nucleotides are TGTGCCAGCAGCGTAAGCGGGGAGACAGATACGCAGTATTTT.

V and J are TRBV2 and TRBJ1-5; D gene ambiguous. Germline CDR1 and CDR2: SNHLY and FYNNEI. This CDR3 has 14 residues. Trimming left V 0 bases short and J 7 bases short, with 10 bases between. DNA for the CDR3: TGTGCCAGCAGTGAAGCGGGGAGCAGGCAGCCCCAGCATTTT. Protein: CASSEAGSRQPQHF.

In its sample, this clonotype was seen a few times. The V call is TRBV10-3, the J call TRBJ2-5, with D perhaps matching TRBD2 (6 bases). Trimming cost V 10 bases and J 5 bases, with 14 bases left between them. The CDR3 has 12 residues. Germline lookup yields CDR1 ENHRY and CDR2 SYGVKD. The CDR3 region is CATGEAGETQYF. CDR3 nucleotides: TGTGCCACCGGGGAGGCGGGGGAGACCCAGTACTTC.

The chain has TRBV5-5 and TRBJ1-4; D is uncertain. Trimming shortened V by 3 bases and J by 5 bases, and 17 bases separated the two germline ends. This CDR3 has 16 residues. Germline V CDR1 and CDR2: SGHKS, YYEKEE (reference sequence). The CDR3 region has the DNA TGTGCCAGCAGCTCAACGGCCGGACGGGAGAATGAAAAACTGTTTTTT. It codes for CASSSTAGRENEKLFF.